The 14 T cell receptor beta chains in this list originate from one sample, sequenced in a study of response to subunit inactivated influenza vaccine. Each CDR3 protein is one row after TCRdb ran MiXCR on the RT-PCR reads. The table shows 650,000 to 850,000 distinct CDR3 sequences, with over 11% occurring only once. Specimen: PBMCs from blood, collected around 15 days before vaccination. These receptors all stem from a man between 45 and 60 years old who received an inactivated influenza vaccine.

This clonotype was seen only a few times. This chain links TRBV20-1 with TRBJ2-3; a weak D match, TRBD1 (6 bases). This CDR3 contains 16 residues. V was trimmed by 2 bases and J by 1 base, leaving 16 bases between them. In germline, CDR1 is DFQATT, CDR2 SNEGSKA (reference sequence). The CDR3 sequence: CSARSSVGQRTDTQYF. CDR3 sequence (DNA): TGCAGTGCTAGATCCTCGGTGGGACAACGCACAGATACGCAGTATTTT.

This clonotype was found many times. The chain joins TRBV29-1 to TRBJ2-1, with D perhaps being TRBD1 or TRBD2 (5 bases each). The V gene lost 6 bases and the J gene lost 0 bases, with 15 bases spanning the gap. The germline CDR1 and CDR2 sequences are SQVTM and ANQGSEA. The CDR3 has 15 amino acids. The CDR3 DNA is TGCAGCGTCGACGGGTTGGGACGCTCCTACAATGAGCAGTTCTTC. Amino acids: CSVDGLGRSYNEQFF.

V gene TRBV6-2 or TRBV6-3 combines with J gene TRBJ1-1; no definite D call. Germline lookup yields CDR1 MNHEY and CDR2 SVGEGT. There are 14 residues in the CDR3. V lost 3 bases and J lost 1, with 9 bases in between. CDR3 coding DNA: TGTGCCAGCAGTTATTCGTCGGAGAACACTGAAGCTTTCTTT. Translated: CASSYSSENTEAFF.

This clonotype was seen ten or more times. V and J are TRBV24-1 and TRBJ2-7; no definite D call. Per germline, CDR1 KGHDR and CDR2 SFDVKD. The CDR3 is made up of 12 amino acids. Deletions cut 4 bases from V and 2 bases from J, with 5 bases between. Written as DNA, the CDR3 is TGTGCCACCAGTGACTCTACCTACGAGCAGTACTTC. Its protein is CATSDSTYEQYF.

The genes are TRBV20-1 and TRBJ2-3, with D unclear. Trimming removed 5 bases at V and 7 bases at J, with 10 bases between. This CDR3 contains 11 residues. Looked up from germline, CDR1 is DFQATT and CDR2 is SNEGSKA (reference sequence). The DNA for the CDR3 is TGCAGTGCTGGCCAAGCCAATACGCAGTATTTT. Amino acid sequence: CSAGQANTQYF.

There are a few counts of this clonotype. CDR3 sequence: CASSLVAGGAYGYTF. The CDR3 DNA reads TGTGCCAGCAGCTTAGTCGCAGGGGGCGCCTATGGCTACACCTTC. V usage is TRBV7-9 and J usage is TRBJ1-2, with TRBD1 identical over 8 bases. V trimming: 1 base; J trimming: 4 bases; junction bases outside the gene matches: 5. The CDR3 totals 15 residues. The germline V gene has CDR1 SEHNR and CDR2 FQNEAQ (reference sequence).

The chain carries TRBV7-9 and TRBJ2-7, with D perhaps assigned TRBD1 or TRBD2 (6 bases each). The CDR3 is 16 residues long. CDR1 SEHNR and CDR2 FQNEAQ come from the germline V gene (reference sequence). Trimming took 0 bases from V and 1 from J, leaving 13 bases between them. The CDR3 DNA reads TGTGCCAGCAGCTTAGCGGGAGGACAGAGATCCTACGAGCAGTACTTC. It yields the protein CASSLAGGQRSYEQYF. Full variable domain (missing parts from reference TRBV7-9 and TRBJ2-7): DTGVSQNPRHKITKRGQNVTFRCDPISEHNRLYWYRQTLGQGPEFLTYFQNEAQLEKSRLLSDRFSAERPKGSFSTLEIQRTEQGDSAMYLCASSLAGGQRSYEQYFGPGTRLTVT.

Written as DNA, the CDR3 is TGCAGTGCCCCCTCCCCAGGGGGGTTCGACGAGCAGTACTTC. Its protein product is CSAPSPGGFDEQYF. The genes are TRBV20-1 and TRBJ2-7; tentatively, D is TRBD1 (7 bases). From germline, CDR1 is DFQATT and CDR2 SNEGSKA (reference sequence). This CDR3 comprises 14 residues. V was trimmed by 6 bases and J by 5 bases, leaving 20 bases between them.

The V call is TRBV30, the J call TRBJ2-1; no definite D call. With 1 base removed from V and 9 bases from J, the gap between germline ends came to 7 bases. This CDR3 contains 11 residues. The V gene's germline CDR1 is GTSNPN and CDR2 SVGIG (reference sequence). The CDR3 region is CAWSAYSEQFF. CDR3 in DNA: TGTGCCTGGAGTGCTTATAGTGAGCAGTTCTTC.

The rearrangement links TRBV12-3 or TRBV12-4 to TRBJ1-3; D gene unclear. This CDR3 is 14 amino acids long. The V gene lost 8 bases and the J gene lost 0 bases, with 11 bases spanning the gap. The CDR3 is CASFQLSSGNTIYF. In nucleotides, the CDR3 is TGTGCCAGCTTCCAACTGAGCTCTGGAAACACCATATATTTT.

This clonotype was found many times. V is TRBV20-1 and J is TRBJ2-7; TRBD2 aligns across 12 bases. CDR1 DFQATT and CDR2 SNEGSKA come from the germline V gene (reference sequence). V shed 5 bases and J 6 bases; nucleotides not matched to a gene: 8. The CDR3 sequence is 14 residues long. The CDR3 nucleotides read TGCAGTGCTCCGCGGACTAGCGGGATTGTCGAGCAGTACTTC. Residues: CSAPRTSGIVEQYF.

This clonotype was detected ten times or more. The rearrangement uses TRBV7-3 and TRBJ2-1, with D perhaps matching TRBD2 (5 bases). The CDR3 covers 13 residues. The V gene lost 3 bases and the J gene lost 8 bases, with 11 bases spanning the gap. Germline V CDR1 and CDR2: SGHTA, FQGTGA. Here the CDR3 reads CASSFITSHEQFF. In nucleotides, the CDR3 is TGTGCCAGCAGCTTTATCACTAGTCATGAGCAGTTCTTC.

This clonotype was picked up many times. This sequence joins TRBV12-3 or TRBV12-4 and TRBJ1-2; D call uncertain. The ends were cut back, 5 bases at V and 3 bases at J, with 7 bases in the middle. The CDR3 is made up of 12 amino acids. CDR3 residues: CASSRRDYGYTF. Here the CDR3 DNA reads TGTGCCAGCAGTCGCCGTGACTATGGCTACACCTTC.

The chain combines TRBV9 with TRBJ2-5; TRBD1 matches at 9 bases. Germline assignment: CDR1 SGDLS and CDR2 YYNGEE. V shed 3 bases, J shed 5 bases, and the junction held 5 bases outside the gene matches. CDR3 length equals 14 residues. The CDR3 is CASSGGTGTETQYF. In DNA form, the CDR3 reads TGTGCCAGCAGCGGGGGGACAGGGACGGAGACCCAGTACTTC.